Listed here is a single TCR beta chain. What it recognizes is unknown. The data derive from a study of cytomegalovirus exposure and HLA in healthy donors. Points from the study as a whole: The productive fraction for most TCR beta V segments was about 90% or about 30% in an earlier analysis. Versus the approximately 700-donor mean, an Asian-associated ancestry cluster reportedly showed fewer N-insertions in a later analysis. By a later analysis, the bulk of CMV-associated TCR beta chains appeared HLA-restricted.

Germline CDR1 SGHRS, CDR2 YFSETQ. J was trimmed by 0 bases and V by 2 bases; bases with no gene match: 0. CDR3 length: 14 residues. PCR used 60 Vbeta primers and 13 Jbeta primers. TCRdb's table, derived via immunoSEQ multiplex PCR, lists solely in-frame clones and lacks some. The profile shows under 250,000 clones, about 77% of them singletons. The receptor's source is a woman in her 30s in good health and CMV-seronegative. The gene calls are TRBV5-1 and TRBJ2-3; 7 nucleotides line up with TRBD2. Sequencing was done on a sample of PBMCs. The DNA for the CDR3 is TGCGCCAGCAGCTTTAGCGGGAGCACAGATACGCAGTATTTT. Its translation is CASSFSGSTDTQYF.